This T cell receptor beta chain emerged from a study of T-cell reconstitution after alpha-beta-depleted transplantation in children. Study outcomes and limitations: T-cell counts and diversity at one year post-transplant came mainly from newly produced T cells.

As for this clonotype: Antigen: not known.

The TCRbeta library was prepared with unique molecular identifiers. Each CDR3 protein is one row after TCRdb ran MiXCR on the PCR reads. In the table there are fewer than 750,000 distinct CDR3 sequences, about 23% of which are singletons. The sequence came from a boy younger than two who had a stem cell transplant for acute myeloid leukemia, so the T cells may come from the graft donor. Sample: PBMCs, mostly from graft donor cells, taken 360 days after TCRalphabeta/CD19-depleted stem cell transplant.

The CDR3 region is CASSIDALTLFF. CDR3 bases: TGTGCCAGTAGTATAGATGCCCTTACTCTGTTCTTC. The rearrangement joins TRBV19 to TRBJ2-1, with D hard to call. The CDR3 is 12 residues long. With 0 bases removed from V and 15 bases from J, the gap between germline ends came to 12 bases. Germline CDR1 and CDR2: LNHDA and SQIVND (reference sequence).